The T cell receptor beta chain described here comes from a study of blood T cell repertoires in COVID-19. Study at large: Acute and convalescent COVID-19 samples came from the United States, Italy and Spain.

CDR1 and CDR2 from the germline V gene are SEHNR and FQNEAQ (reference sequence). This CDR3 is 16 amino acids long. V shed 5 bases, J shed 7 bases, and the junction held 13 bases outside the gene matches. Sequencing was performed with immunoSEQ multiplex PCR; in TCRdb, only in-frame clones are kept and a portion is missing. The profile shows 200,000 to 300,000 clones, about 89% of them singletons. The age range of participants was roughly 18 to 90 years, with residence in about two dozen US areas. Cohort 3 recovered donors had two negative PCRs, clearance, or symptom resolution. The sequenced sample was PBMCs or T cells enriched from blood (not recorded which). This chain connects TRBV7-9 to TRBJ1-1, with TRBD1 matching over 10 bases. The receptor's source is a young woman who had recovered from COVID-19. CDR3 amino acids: CASSPSPGTGEIEAFF. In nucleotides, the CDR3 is TGTGCCAGCAGCCCCAGTCCCGGGACAGGGGAAATTGAAGCTTTCTTT.